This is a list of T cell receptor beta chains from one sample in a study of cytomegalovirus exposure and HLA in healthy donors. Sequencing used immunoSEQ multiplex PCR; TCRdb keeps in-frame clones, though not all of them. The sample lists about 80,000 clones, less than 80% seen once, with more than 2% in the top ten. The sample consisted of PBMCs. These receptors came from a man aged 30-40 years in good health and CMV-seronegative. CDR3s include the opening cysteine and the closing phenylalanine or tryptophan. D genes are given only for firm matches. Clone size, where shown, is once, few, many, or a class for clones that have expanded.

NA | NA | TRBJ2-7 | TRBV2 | TGTGCCAGCAGTGCGGGGACTTCCGGGCTCTACGAGCAGTACTTC | CASSAGTSGLYEQYF
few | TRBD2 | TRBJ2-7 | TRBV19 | TGTGCCAGTAGCCTTTCTAGCGGGGCCCTCTACGAGCAGTACTTC | CASSLSSGALYEQYF
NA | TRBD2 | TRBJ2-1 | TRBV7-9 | TGTGCCAGCAAGGCTAGCGGGAGCTATGAGCAGTTCTTC | CASKASGSYEQFF
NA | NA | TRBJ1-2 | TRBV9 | TGTGCCAGCAGCGCAGGGGACGGTCCCTATGGCTACACCTTC | CASSAGDGPYGYTF
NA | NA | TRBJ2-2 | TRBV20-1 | TGCAGTGCTAGGACTCCCGGGGAGCTGTTTTTT | CSARTPGELFF
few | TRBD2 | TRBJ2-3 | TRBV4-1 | TGCGCCAGCAGCCAGGTCTTAGCGGGGTACACAGATACGCAGTATTTT | CASSQVLAGYTDTQYF
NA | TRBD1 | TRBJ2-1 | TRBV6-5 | TGTGCCAGCGGCTCGACAGGGACTGAGCAGTTCTTC | CASGSTGTEQFF
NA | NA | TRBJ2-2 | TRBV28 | TGTGCCAGCAGGCAACAGGGAACGAACACCGGGGAGCTGTTTTTT | CASRQQGTNTGELFF
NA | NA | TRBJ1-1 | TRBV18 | TGTGCCAGCTCACCAATGGCACTGAACACTGAAGCTTTCTTT | CASSPMALNTEAFF
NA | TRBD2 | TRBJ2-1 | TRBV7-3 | TGTGCCAGCAGCCCTCCGGGACTAGCTTTGAGTGAGCAGTTCTTC | CASSPPGLALSEQFF
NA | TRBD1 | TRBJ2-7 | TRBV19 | TGTGCCAGTAGTGTGACAGGGGGAAGGAGCTACGAGCAGTACTTC | CASSVTGGRSYEQYF
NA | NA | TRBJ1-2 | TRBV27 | TGTGCCAGCAGTCCCGGAGGTCCAACAGGGAATGGCTACACCTTC | CASSPGGPTGNGYTF
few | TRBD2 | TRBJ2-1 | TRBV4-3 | TGCGCCAGCAGCCAAGTCCCAGAAGCGGGGGGTCTGTTCTTC | CASSQVPEAGGLFF
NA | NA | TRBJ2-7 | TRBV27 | TGTGCCAGCACTTCGACCGCAGGGTTAGAGCAGTACTTC | CASTSTAGLEQYF
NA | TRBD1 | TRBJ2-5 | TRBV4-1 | TGCGCCAGCAGCCAAGGGACAGGGGTGCGGGAGACCCAGTACTTC | CASSQGTGVRETQYF
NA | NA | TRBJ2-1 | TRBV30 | TGTGCCTGGAGTGTACAGAGGGCCAACCAGCAGTTCTTC | CAWSVQRANQQFF
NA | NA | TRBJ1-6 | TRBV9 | TGTGCCAGCAGCACCGAGGGCAGCCGAAATTCACCCCTCCACTTT | CASSTEGSRNSPLHF
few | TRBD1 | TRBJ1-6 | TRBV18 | TGTGCCAGCTCACCAGGGACAGGGAATTCACCCCTCCACTTT | CASSPGTGNSPLHF
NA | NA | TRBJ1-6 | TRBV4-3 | TGCGCCAGCAGCCCCCAACAGAGTAATTCACCCCTCCACTTT | CASSPQQSNSPLHF
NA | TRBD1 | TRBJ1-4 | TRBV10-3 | TGTGCCATCAGTGAAGACAGGGATTCTTTGTTTTTT | CAISEDRDSLFF
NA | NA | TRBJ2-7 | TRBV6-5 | TGTGCCAGCAGTTACCGACAGTACTACGAGCAGTACTTC | CASSYRQYYEQYF
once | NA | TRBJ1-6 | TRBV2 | TGTGCCAGCGGATCCGAAGGACAATATAATTCACCCCTCCACTTT | CASGSEGQYNSPLHF
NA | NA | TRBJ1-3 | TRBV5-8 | TGTGCCAGCAGCTCCGGAGACGGACACTCTGGAAACACCATATATTTT | CASSSGDGHSGNTIYF
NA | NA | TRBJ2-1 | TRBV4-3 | TGCGCCAGCAGCCGACTCGGGACTGGATACAATGAGCAGTTCTTC | CASSRLGTGYNEQFF
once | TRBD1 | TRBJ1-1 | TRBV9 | TGTGCCAGCAGCGCTGGGGACAGGGGGAACACTGAAGCTTTCTTT | CASSAGDRGNTEAFF
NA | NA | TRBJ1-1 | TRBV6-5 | TGTGCCAGCAGTTACGGTTGGGCTGGGAGAGGCACTGAAGCTTTCTTT | CASSYGWAGRGTEAFF
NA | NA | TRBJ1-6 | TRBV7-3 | TGTGCCAGCAGCTTTTCCGAGGGATCACCCCTCCACTTT | CASSFSEGSPLHF
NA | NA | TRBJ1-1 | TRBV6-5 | TGTGCCAGCAGGAGAGAAAGAGCGAACACTGAAGCTTTCTTT | CASRRERANTEAFF
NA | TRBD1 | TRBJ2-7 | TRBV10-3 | TGTGCCTCCAGGACAGGTGGCGACGAGCAGTACTTC | CASRTGGDEQYF
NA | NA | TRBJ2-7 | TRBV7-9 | TGTGCCAGCAGCTTAGGCCGGGACTCCTACGAGCAGTACTTC | CASSLGRDSYEQYF
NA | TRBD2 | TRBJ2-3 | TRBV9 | TGTGCCAGCAGCGTCGACCGGGGGGGGTCAACAGATACGCAGTATTTT | CASSVDRGGSTDTQYF
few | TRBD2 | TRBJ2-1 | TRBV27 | TGTGCCAGCAAGAGTTTCGCGGGAGCGGGGGATGAGCAGTTCTTC | CASKSFAGAGDEQFF
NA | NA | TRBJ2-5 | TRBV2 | TGTGCCAGCAGGGAGGGGTTGCAAGAGACCCAGTACTTC | CASREGLQETQYF
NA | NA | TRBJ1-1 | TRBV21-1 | TGTGCCAGCAGCAAAGTCAGGGTCGCTTTCTTT | CASSKVRVAFF
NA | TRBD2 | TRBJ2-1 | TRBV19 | TGTGCCAGTAGTATCGGGACTAGTCATAATGAGCAGTTCTTC | CASSIGTSHNEQFF
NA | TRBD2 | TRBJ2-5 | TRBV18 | TGTGCCAGCACCGAAGGGACTACCCAAGAGACCCAGTACTTC | CASTEGTTQETQYF
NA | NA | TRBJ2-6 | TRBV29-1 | TGCAGCGTTGTTTCGGAGAAATCTGGGGCCAACGTCCTGACTTTC | CSVVSEKSGANVLTF
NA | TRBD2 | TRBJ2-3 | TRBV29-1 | TGCAGCGTTGGAAGCGGGGCCACAGATACGCAGTATTTT | CSVGSGATDTQYF
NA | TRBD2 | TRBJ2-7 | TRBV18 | TGTGCCAGCTCACCACTACCGGGACTAGCGGGACACGAGCAGTACTTC | CASSPLPGLAGHEQYF
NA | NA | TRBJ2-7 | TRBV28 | TGTGCCAGCAGCACCCCCGGGGCCTACGAGCAGTACTTC | CASSTPGAYEQYF
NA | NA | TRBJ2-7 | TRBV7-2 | TGTGCCAGCACCCAGGTAGGGGTGGGGCGGCAGTACTTC | CASTQVGVGRQYF
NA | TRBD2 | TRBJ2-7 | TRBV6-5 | TGTGCCAGCAGTTCTCCCGCGACTAGCGGGAGCCACGAGCAGTACTTC | CASSSPATSGSHEQYF
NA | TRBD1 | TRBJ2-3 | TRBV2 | TGTGCCAGCAGTTCCGAACAGGGGGCTCCCCCAGATACGCAGTATTTT | CASSSEQGAPPDTQYF
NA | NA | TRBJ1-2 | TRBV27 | TGTGCCAGCAGTTTGTGGGGCCCTAACTATGGCTACACCTTC | CASSLWGPNYGYTF
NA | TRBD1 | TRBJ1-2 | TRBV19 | TGTGCCAGTAGTCATTTCCCCCTGACAGGGTTGGACGGCTACACCTTC | CASSHFPLTGLDGYTF
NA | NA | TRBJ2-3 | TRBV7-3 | TGTGCCAGCAGCTCCACAGGAGGGGCCGTAGATACGCAGTATTTT | CASSSTGGAVDTQYF
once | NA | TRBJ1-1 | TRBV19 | TGTGCCAGTAGTATACGGGTTTCGGCTGAAGCTTTCTTT | CASSIRVSAEAFF
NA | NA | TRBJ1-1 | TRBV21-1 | TGTGCCAGCAGCATTAGCTCCCCGGCCCTTAGTAGATGGATGAACACTGAAGCTTTCTTT | CASSISSPALSRWMNTEAFF
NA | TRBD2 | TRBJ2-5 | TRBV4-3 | TGCGCCAGCAGCCAAGAGCATAAGCTGGCGGGGGGAACAAAAGAGACCCAGTACTTC | CASSQEHKLAGGTKETQYF
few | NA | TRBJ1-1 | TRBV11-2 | TGTGCCAGCAGCTTAGGTTATTCTTCTGAAGCTTTCTTT | CASSLGYSSEAFF
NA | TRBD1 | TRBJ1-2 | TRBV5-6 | TGTGCCAGCAGCTCCCTCGGGACAGGGAAAGGGGATGGCTACACCTTC | CASSSLGTGKGDGYTF
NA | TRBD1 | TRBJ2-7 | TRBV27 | TGTGCCAGCAGTTTATCGTGGGGACAGGGTTACGAGCAGTACTTC | CASSLSWGQGYEQYF
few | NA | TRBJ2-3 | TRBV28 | TGTGCCAGCAGCAATCAGGAGGGGGATACGCAGTATTTT | CASSNQEGDTQYF
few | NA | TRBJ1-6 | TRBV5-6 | TGTGCCAGCACCCCGGGATCCAATAATTCACCCCTCCACTTT | CASTPGSNNSPLHF
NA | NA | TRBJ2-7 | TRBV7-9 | TGTGCCACCACAGTGGCAGGCCGCGAGCAGTACTTC | CATTVAGREQYF
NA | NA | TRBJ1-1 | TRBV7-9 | TGTGCCAGCAGCTTCGGGAGGACTGAAGCTTTCTTT | CASSFGRTEAFF